Listed below are T cell receptor beta chains from one sample, sequenced in a study of Graves' ophthalmopathy and Graves' hyperthyroidism. Each CDR3 protein gets one entry after TCRdb re-called the multiplex PCR reads with MiXCR. The data show about half a million distinct CDR3 sequences, around 14% seen once. Sequencing was carried out using blood. The receptors shown here come from a woman in her thirties with Graves' ophthalmopathy. The CDR3 runs from the conserved cysteine through the conserved F or W. A D gene is named only where the DNA matches it firmly. Only some rows state a clone size, as once, few, many or a class for expanded clones.

J	size	V	D	DNA	CDR3
TRBJ1-3	NA	TRBV30	NA	TGTGCCTGGGCCCCGGGCTTTGGGACGGACACCATATATTTT	CAWAPGFGTDTIYF
TRBJ2-5	NA	TRBV20-1	TRBD1	TGCAGTGCTAACAGGGGATTGGAGGCCCAGTTATTC	CSANRGLEAQLF
TRBJ1-1	many	TRBV9	NA	TGTGCCAGCCCTGGGGGCACTGAAGCTTTCTTT	CASPGGTEAFF
TRBJ2-2	many	TRBV7-2	NA	TGTGCCAGCAGCTTCCGCAGGGCGGGCACCGGGGAGCTGTTTTTT	CASSFRRAGTGELFF
TRBJ2-5	many	TRBV12-3/TRBV12-4	TRBD2	TGTGCCAGCAGTTCCCCGGGACTAGTTGAGACCCAGTACTTC	CASSSPGLVETQYF
TRBJ2-2	many	TRBV25-1	NA	TGTGCCAGCAGTGGTAGCGGAAGCGAGTCCGGGGAGCTGTTTTTT	CASSGSGSESGELFF
TRBJ1-1	many	TRBV2	TRBD1	TGTGCCACTCTATGGACAGGGTCCACTGAAGCTTTCTTT	CATLWTGSTEAFF
TRBJ1-1	few	TRBV3-1	NA	TGTGCCAGCAGCCATCTGACAGGGAACACTGAAGCTTTCTTT	CASSHLTGNTEAFF
TRBJ2-7	many	TRBV5-1	NA	TGCGCCAGCAGCTTGGTTAGGGACGGATCCTACGAGCAGTACTTC	CASSLVRDGSYEQYF
TRBJ2-5	many	TRBV20-1	TRBD1	TGCAGTGCTAGAACCGGGACAGGGGGCCGAAGAGTAGCGGGGGAGACCCAGTACTTC	CSARTGTGGRRVAGETQYF
TRBJ1-2	many	TRBV29-1	TRBD1	TGCAGCGCTGGCCGCTCGGACAGGGCTCTGGTGCATGGCTACACCTTC	CSAGRSDRALVHGYTF
TRBJ2-6	NA	TRBV30	TRBD1	TGTGCCTGGACTGGGACAGAGCGGGCCAACGTCCTGACTTTC	CAWTGTERANVLTF
TRBJ2-5	many	TRBV7-2	TRBD1	TGTGCCAGCAGCTTGGGACAGCGGGAGACCCAGTACTTC	CASSLGQRETQYF
TRBJ2-7	NA	TRBV7-4	NA	TGTGCCAGCAGCTTAACGGCCAGGGGAGGCGAGCAGTACTTC	CASSLTARGGEQYF
TRBJ2-5	many	TRBV6-1	TRBD2	TGTGCCAGCAGTGAACCCCCTGGGGGGAGGGCCCCAGAGACCCAGTACTTC	CASSEPPGGRAPETQYF
TRBJ2-7	many	TRBV6-1	NA	TGTGCCAGCAGTGAGTGGACAGAGACCTACGAGCAGTACTTC	CASSEWTETYEQYF
TRBJ1-3	NA	TRBV6-1	NA	TGTGCCAGCAGTCTCGGTTCGGAGGGAAACACCATATATTTT	CASSLGSEGNTIYF
TRBJ2-5	many	TRBV6-1	TRBD1	TGTGCCAGCACTGTTCTTGTAGGACAGGGGCGAGAGACCCAGTACTTC	CASTVLVGQGRETQYF
TRBJ2-4	few	TRBV30	TRBD1	TGTGCCTGGAGCGGCGTGGACAGGGTTAGGGCCAAAAACATTCAGTACTTC	CAWSGVDRVRAKNIQYF
TRBJ2-7	few	TRBV5-1	NA	TGCGCCAGCAGCTTTCACAGGGACTCCTACGAGCAGTACTTC	CASSFHRDSYEQYF
TRBJ2-2	few	TRBV5-1	NA	TGCGCCAGCAGCTTGTATAGGGGCTCCGGGGAGCTGTTTTTT	CASSLYRGSGELFF
TRBJ2-7	many	TRBV6-1	NA	TGTGCCAGCAGTGAAGGGCAGGGGAGCCCCTACGAGCAGTACTTC	CASSEGQGSPYEQYF
TRBJ1-1	many	TRBV12-3/TRBV12-4	NA	TGTGCCAGCAGCCAAACAGGGTTTGAAGCTTTCTTT	CASSQTGFEAFF
TRBJ1-5	many	TRBV28	NA	TGTGCCAGCGTACGGGTCGCGACCAACAATCAGCCCCAGCATTTT	CASVRVATNNQPQHF
TRBJ2-5	NA	TRBV28	TRBD2	TGTGCCAGCAGTTTAGATCCGTTAGCGGGGGGGCCGCGGGAGACCCAGTACTTC	CASSLDPLAGGPRETQYF
TRBJ2-7	NA	TRBV4-1	NA	TGCGCCAGCAGCCAAGTAGAACAGGGAAACTACGAGCAGTACTTC	CASSQVEQGNYEQYF
TRBJ1-5	many	TRBV13	NA	TGTGCCAGCAGCCAAGGCGGTCAGCCCCAGCATTTT	CASSQGGQPQHF
TRBJ1-3	many	TRBV6-5	NA	TGTGCCAGCAGTTTGGGCACAGGGAACGGAAACACCATATATTTT	CASSLGTGNGNTIYF
TRBJ2-5	NA	TRBV28	TRBD1	TGTGCCAGCAGTGCCGTTAGTGATGACAGGGGGCTGGAGACCCAGTACTTC	CASSAVSDDRGLETQYF
TRBJ1-5	NA	TRBV6-1	TRBD1	TGTGCCAGCAGGATCATAATGGACAGGGCAGGAAATCAGCCCCAGCATTTT	CASRIIMDRAGNQPQHF
TRBJ1-1	many	TRBV10-3	NA	TGTGCCATCACTCAGGAGACGAACACTGAAGCTTTCTTT	CAITQETNTEAFF
TRBJ2-7	NA	TRBV6-1	TRBD1	TGTGCCAGCAGTGGGGGGACAGGGGGAGAGCAGTACTTC	CASSGGTGGEQYF
TRBJ1-2	many	TRBV30	NA	TGTGCCTGGAGTCGTACCCTGACAGACTATGGCTACACCTTC	CAWSRTLTDYGYTF
TRBJ1-1	many	TRBV6-5	NA	TGTGCCAGCAGTTACTCGAGGCAGAACACTGAAGCTTTCTTT	CASSYSRQNTEAFF
TRBJ2-7	many	TRBV28	NA	TGTGCCAGCGGGGGGCTGCCCTACGAGCAGTACTTC	CASGGLPYEQYF
TRBJ2-2	many	TRBV6-5	TRBD2	TGTGCCAGCAGTTTCTCAATACTAGCGGGCACCGGGGAGCTGTTTTTT	CASSFSILAGTGELFF
TRBJ1-1	many	TRBV7-2	TRBD1	TGTGCCAGCAGCTTAGCGCAGAGGAGGGGGCGTGCTTTCTTT	CASSLAQRRGRAFF
TRBJ2-7	many	TRBV2	NA	TGTGCCAGCAGAAGCCCCGGGACAAGAACCTACGAGCAGTACTTC	CASRSPGTRTYEQYF
TRBJ1-1	many	TRBV30	NA	TGTGCCTGGAGTGTAAGCTCCACTGAAGCTTTCTTT	CAWSVSSTEAFF
TRBJ1-2	many	TRBV6-1	NA	TGTGCCAGCAGTCCCCTCGGTGGAAACTATGGCTACACCTTC	CASSPLGGNYGYTF
TRBJ1-1	few	TRBV24-1	NA	TGTGCCACCAGTGACGGTCGACAGCTGAACACTGAAGCTTTCTTT	CATSDGRQLNTEAFF
TRBJ1-5	many	TRBV28	NA	TGTGCCAGCAGTCCACCGGACAGCAATCAGCCCCAGCATTTT	CASSPPDSNQPQHF
TRBJ1-2	many	TRBV12-3/TRBV12-4	NA	TGTGCCAGCAGTTTAGGGGATGGCTACACCTTC	CASSLGDGYTF
TRBJ2-7	NA	TRBV6-1	TRBD2	TGTGCCAGCAGTCAAACTAGCGGGGCATCCTACGAGCAGTACTTC	CASSQTSGASYEQYF
TRBJ1-5	few	TRBV2	NA	TGTGCCAGCGGTAGGGACGACAATCAGCCCCAGCATTTT	CASGRDDNQPQHF
TRBJ2-7	many	TRBV10-2	TRBD2	TGCGCCAGCAGTCTAAGCGGGAGGGAAGCCTACGAGCAGTACTTC	CASSLSGREAYEQYF
TRBJ1-1	NA	TRBV28	NA	TGTGCCAGCATTCTCTGGGGGAACGCTTTCTTT	CASILWGNAFF
TRBJ1-5	many	TRBV7-8	NA	TGTGCCAGCAGCTTAGACAGGGAGGGCAATCAGCCCCAGCATTTT	CASSLDREGNQPQHF
TRBJ1-5	many	TRBV6-1	TRBD1	TGTGCCAGCAGTGGGAAGGGGGCAGGTCAGCCCCAGCATTTT	CASSGKGAGQPQHF
TRBJ1-5	many	TRBV6-1	NA	TGTGCCAGCAGCCCGGCGCATAGCAATCAGCCCCAGCATTTT	CASSPAHSNQPQHF
TRBJ1-6	NA	TRBV28	NA	TGTGCCAGCAGTACCACCGGGGTACCGCATTCACCCCTCCACTTT	CASSTTGVPHSPLHF
TRBJ2-5	NA	TRBV15	NA	TGTGCCACCAGCAGAGAAACTACCGGGACCGCAATTTGGCGGACCCAGTACTTC	CATSRETTGTAIWRTQYF
TRBJ2-4	many	TRBV7-2	TRBD1	TGTGCCAGCAGCGTAGACAGGGCCGGAAACATTCAGTACTTC	CASSVDRAGNIQYF